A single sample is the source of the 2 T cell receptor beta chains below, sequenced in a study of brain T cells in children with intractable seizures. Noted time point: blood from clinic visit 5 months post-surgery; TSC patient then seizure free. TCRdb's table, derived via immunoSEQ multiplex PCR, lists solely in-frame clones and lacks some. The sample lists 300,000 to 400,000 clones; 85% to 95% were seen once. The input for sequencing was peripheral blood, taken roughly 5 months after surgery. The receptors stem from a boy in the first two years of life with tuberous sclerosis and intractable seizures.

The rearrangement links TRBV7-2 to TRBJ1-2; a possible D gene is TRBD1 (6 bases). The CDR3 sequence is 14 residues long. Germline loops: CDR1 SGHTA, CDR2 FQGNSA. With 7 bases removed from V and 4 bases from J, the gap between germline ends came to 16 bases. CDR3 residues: CASNEDSYSYGYTF. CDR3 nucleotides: TGTGCCAGCAACGAGGACAGCTACTCCTATGGCTACACCTTC.

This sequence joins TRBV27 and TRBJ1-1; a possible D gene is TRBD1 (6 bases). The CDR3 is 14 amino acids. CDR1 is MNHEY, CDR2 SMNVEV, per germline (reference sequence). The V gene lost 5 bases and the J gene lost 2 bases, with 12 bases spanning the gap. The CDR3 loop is CASSGPDSNTEAFF. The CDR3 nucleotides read TGTGCCAGCAGTGGCCCGGACAGTAACACTGAAGCTTTCTTT.